Presented here are 15 T cell receptor beta chains from one specimen sequenced in a study of cytomegalovirus exposure and HLA in healthy donors. PCR used 60 Vbeta primers and 13 Jbeta primers. Profiling relied on immunoSEQ multiplex PCR, and the TCRdb table lists in-frame clones only, not all of them. In the table there are under 200,000 clones, around 86% of which are singletons. Sequences were obtained from PBMCs. These receptors originate from a male donor in good health and CMV-seronegative.

The rearrangement uses TRBV5-1 and TRBJ2-7; 13 bases fit TRBD2. This CDR3 spans 18 amino acids. The germline CDR1 and CDR2 sequences are SGHRS and YFSETQ. Trimming removed 4 bases from V and 2 bases from J; junction bases left unmatched: 12. CDR3 DNA: TGCGCCAGCAGCCGACGGCAAGGGACTAGCGGGAACGCCTACGAGCAGTACTTC. Its protein product is CASSRRQGTSGNAYEQYF. Supplemented by reference TRBV5-1 and TRBJ2-7, the full variable domain reads KAGVTQTPRYLIKTRGQQVTLSCSPISGHRSVSWYQQTPGQGLQFLFEYFSETQRNKGNFPGRFSGRQFSNSRSEMNVSTLELGDSALYLCASSRRQGTSGNAYEQYFGPGTRLTVT.

Worth noting for this clone: An end of the junction does not agree with germline; a read error may underlie this. CDR3 coding DNA: TGTTCCAGCAGCTTAGGAGACAGGTCGGTAACTGAAGCTTTCTTT. Protein product: CSSSLGDRSVTEAFF. The rearrangement joins TRBV7-9 to TRBJ1-1; weak D call: TRBD1 (6 bases). In germline, CDR1 is SEHNR, CDR2 FQNEAQ (reference sequence). CDR3 size: 15 residues.

The chain has TRBV4-3 and TRBJ2-7; TRBD2 agrees at 8 bases. This CDR3 spans 18 amino acids. Germline CDR1 and CDR2: LGHNA and YSLEER. Germline trimming cut 0 bases from V and 5 bases from J; bases unmatched to any gene: 15. The CDR3 nucleotides read TGCGCCAGCAGCCAAGAGCGATTAGCGGGGACGATACGCCACGAGCAGTACTTC. Translated: CASSQERLAGTIRHEQYF.

The chain employs TRBV4-1 and TRBJ2-7, with a tentative D call TRBD2 (6 bases). Germline CDR1 MGHRA, CDR2 YSYEKL. The CDR3 extends over 16 amino acids. V was cut by 5 bases and J by 4 bases, with 21 bases left in between. CDR3 in DNA: TGCGCCAGCAGCTTCCGCCCGGGGGAAGGGGAATACGAGCAGTACTTC. Its translation is CASSFRPGEGEYEQYF.

The chain joins TRBV2 to TRBJ2-5; D is perhaps TRBD2 (5 bases). The closer fit of TRBJ2-7 to the DNA end suggests the J call may be wrong. Germline CDR1 and CDR2: SNHLY and FYNNEI. This CDR3 comprises 13 residues. The CDR3 DNA reads TGTGCCAGCAGTGTTTCGGGATCCTACGAGCAGTACTTC. Translating gives CASSVSGSYEQYF.

The chain is built from TRBV5-1 and TRBJ2-7; tentative D call: TRBD1 (5 bases). Germline loops: CDR1 SGHRS, CDR2 YFSETQ. The length of the CDR3 is 15 residues. Trimming shortened V by 0 bases and J by 3 bases, and 13 bases separated the two germline ends. The DNA of the CDR3 is TGCGCCAGCAGCTTGGAGCTAGGCAGGGTCTACGAGCAGTACTTC. It specifies CASSLELGRVYEQYF.

V gene TRBV10-3 combines with J gene TRBJ1-1, with TRBD1 matching over 10 bases. CDR1 and CDR2 from the germline V gene are ENHRY and SYGVKD. The length of the CDR3 is 12 residues. V shed 10 bases, J shed 4 bases, and the junction held 3 bases outside the gene matches. In nucleotides, the CDR3 is TGTGCCAGCGGGACAGGGGCCACTGAAGCTTTCTTT. Translating it yields CASGTGATEAFF.

The CDR3 loop is CASRPSGDIYEQYF. DNA for the CDR3: TGTGCCAGCAGGCCTAGCGGTGATATTTACGAGCAGTACTTC. The chain joins TRBV6-5 to TRBJ2-7, with 7 bases identical to TRBD2. V shed 6 bases, J shed 4 bases, and the junction held 9 bases outside the gene matches. The CDR3 contains 14 residues. From germline, CDR1 is MNHEY and CDR2 SVGAGI.

The V call is TRBV18, the J call TRBJ1-5; D uncertain. V was shortened by 3 bases and J by 6 bases, with 15 bases between the two germline ends. In germline, CDR1 is KGHSH, CDR2 LQKENI. There are 15 residues in the CDR3. CDR3 protein: CASSPGQQVSQPQHF. CDR3 sequence (DNA): TGTGCCAGCTCACCGGGCCAGCAAGTCAGTCAGCCCCAGCATTTT.

The rearrangement uses TRBV5-6 and TRBJ2-7, with D possibly TRBD2 on 6 matching bases. V gave up 3 bases and J gave up 6 bases, with 19 bases separating them. The CDR3 spans 15 residues. CDR1 and CDR2 from the germline V gene are SGHDT and YYEEEE. The CDR3 DNA reads TGTGCCAGCAGCTGGTCCGGCGGGGAGAGCTCCGAGCAGTACTTC. It yields the protein CASSWSGGESSEQYF.

The chain carries TRBV6-5 and TRBJ1-1; TRBD1 is a possible D gene (5 bases). Trimming pared 4 bases from V and 1 base from J, leaving 13 bases between. Germline V gene sequence: CDR1 MNHEY, CDR2 SVGAGI. The CDR3 has 15 amino acids. Here the CDR3 DNA reads TGTGCCAGCAGTTCGGGGGACCCCAAGAACACTGAAGCTTTCTTT. Amino acids: CASSSGDPKNTEAFF.

V is TRBV5-6 and J is TRBJ2-7; D is unclear. Looked up from germline, CDR1 is SGHDT and CDR2 is YYEEEE. Between the trimmed V and J ends, which lost 5 bases and 1 base, there was a span of 13 bases. CDR3 length: 14 amino acids. The CDR3 protein is CASSHLTLSYEQYF. For the CDR3, the DNA is TGTGCCAGCAGTCACCTGACACTTTCCTACGAGCAGTACTTC.

This clone was detected only a few times. The V call is TRBV5-4, the J call TRBJ2-2, with 12 nucleotides matching TRBD1. This CDR3 spans 16 amino acids. Unmatched junction bases numbered 11, after V lost 6 bases and J lost 8 bases. In germline, CDR1 is SGHNT, CDR2 YYREEE (reference sequence). CDR3 in amino acids: CASTRPGQGASGELFF. The DNA for the CDR3 is TGTGCCAGCACCAGACCGGGACAGGGGGCTTCTGGGGAGCTGTTTTTT.

J is TRBJ2-6 and V is TRBV10-3; no clear D. Germline V gene lookup returns CDR1 ENHRY and CDR2 SYGVKD. V shed 11 bases and J shed 1 base, with 6 bases lying between them. The CDR3 loop spans 12 amino acids. CDR3 DNA: TGTGCCGTAGAATCTGGGGCCAACGTCCTGACTTTC. Protein product: CAVESGANVLTF.

The chain uses TRBV6-6 and TRBJ2-3, with 9 bases identical to TRBD2. With V trimmed by 2 bases and J by 6 bases, 9 bases remained unmatched. The CDR3 runs to 16 residues. CDR1 and CDR2 (germline): MNHNY, SVGAGI (reference sequence). The CDR3: CASSYVISGGGDTQYF. CDR3 in DNA: TGTGCCAGCAGTTACGTGATTAGCGGGGGTGGGGATACGCAGTATTTT.